A single TCR beta chain is shown here with its context. This sample was included in a study of blood T cell repertoires in COVID-19. Study background: Spain, Italy and the United States supplied samples that represented acute and convalescent COVID-19.

The CDR3 is made up of 15 amino acids. V was pared by 5 bases and J by 2 bases, with 7 bases of the junction left unmatched. Germline V lookup: CDR1 SGHAT, CDR2 FQNNGV. Libraries were prepared by immunoSEQ multiplex PCR; TCRdb keeps only in-frame clonotypes and omits some of them. The data contain about 270,000 clones, roughly 86% of them singletons. The rearrangement uses TRBV11-2 and TRBJ2-5, with 8 bases identical to TRBD2. The sequence was obtained from a woman between 55 and 75 years old who had recovered from COVID-19. Sequencing was performed on peripheral blood. The CDR3 nucleotides read TGTGCCAGCAGCCCCAATTCGGGGGGGCAAGAGACCCAGTACTTC. This codes for CASSPNSGGQETQYF.